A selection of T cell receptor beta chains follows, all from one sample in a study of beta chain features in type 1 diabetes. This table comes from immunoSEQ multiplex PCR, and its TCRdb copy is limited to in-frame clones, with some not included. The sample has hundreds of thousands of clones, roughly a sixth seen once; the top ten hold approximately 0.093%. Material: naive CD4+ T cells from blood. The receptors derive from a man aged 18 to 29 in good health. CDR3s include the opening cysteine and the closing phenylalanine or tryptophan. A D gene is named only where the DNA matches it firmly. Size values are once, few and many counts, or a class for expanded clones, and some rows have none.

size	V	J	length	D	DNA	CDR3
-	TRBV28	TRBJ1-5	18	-	TGTGCCAGCAGTTTATGGGAACGGACACAGGGAAGCAATCAGCCCCAGCATTTT	CASSLWERTQGSNQPQHF
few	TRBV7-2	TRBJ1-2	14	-	TGTGCCAGCAGTCCGATTACAGGAATCTATGGCTACACCTTC	CASSPITGIYGYTF
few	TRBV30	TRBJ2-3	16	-	TGTGCCTGGTTCCCCTCCAGCGGGTGGAGCACAGATACGCAGTATTTT	CAWFPSSGWSTDTQYF
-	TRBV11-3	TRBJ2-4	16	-	TGTGCCAGCAGCTTAGGGGGAGAGGGAGCCAAAAACATTCAGTACTTC	CASSLGGEGAKNIQYF
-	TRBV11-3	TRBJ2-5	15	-	TGTGCCAGCAGCTTAGCGGCTGGAAACCAAGAGACCCAGTACTTC	CASSLAAGNQETQYF
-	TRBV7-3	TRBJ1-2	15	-	TGTGCCAGCAGGTTTGACAGATATAAACGCTATGGCTACACCTTC	CASRFDRYKRYGYTF
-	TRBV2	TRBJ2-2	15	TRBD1	TGTGCCAGCAGAGCCCAGGGGGCTCAGGCCGGGGAGCTGTTTTTT	CASRAQGAQAGELFF
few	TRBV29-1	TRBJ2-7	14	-	TGCAGCGTTGTCGAACTAGCAACTGTGCACGAGCAGTACTTC	CSVVELATVHEQYF
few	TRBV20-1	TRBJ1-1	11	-	TGCAACTTTTCCGGGAACACTGAAGCTTTCTTT	CNFSGNTEAFF
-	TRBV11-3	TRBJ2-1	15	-	TGTGCCAGCAGCGCGGGACAGCTGGCTTACAATGAGCAGTTCTTC	CASSAGQLAYNEQFF
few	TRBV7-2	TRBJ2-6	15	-	TGTGCCAGCAGCCACGAAATCTCTGGGGCCAACGTCCTGACTTTC	CASSHEISGANVLTF
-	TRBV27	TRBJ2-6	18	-	TGTGCCAGCAGTTACAGGGTCAACCTTTTCTCTGGGGCCAACGTCCTGACTTTC	CASSYRVNLFSGANVLTF
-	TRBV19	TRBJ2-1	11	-	TGTGCCGGTGGAGGGTGGTTGGAGCAGTTCTTC	CAGGGWLEQFF
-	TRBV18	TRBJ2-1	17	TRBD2	TGTGCCAGCTCACTGGGACTAGCGGGGAGTTTCTACAATGAGCAGTTCTTC	CASSLGLAGSFYNEQFF
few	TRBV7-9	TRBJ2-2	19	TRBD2	TGTGCCAGCAGCCCCCGTATACTAGCGGGAGGGGCGAACACCGGGGAGCTGTTTTTT	CASSPRILAGGANTGELFF
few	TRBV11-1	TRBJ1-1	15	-	TGTGCCAGCAGCTTACGGCAGGGGCATAACACTGAAGCTTTCTTT	CASSLRQGHNTEAFF
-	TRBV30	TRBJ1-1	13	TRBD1	TGTGCCTCCCGCCCTTCAGGGGGGGCTGAAGCTTTCTTT	CASRPSGGAEAFF
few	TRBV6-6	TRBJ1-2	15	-	TGTGCCAGCAGAACCCGACCTTCAGCTAACTATGGCTACACCTTC	CASRTRPSANYGYTF
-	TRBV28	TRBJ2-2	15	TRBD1	TGTGCCAGCAAGGGACAGGGGGGTAACACCGGGGAGCTGTTTTTT	CASKGQGGNTGELFF
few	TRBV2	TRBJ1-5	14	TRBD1	TGTGCCAGCAGACTTGGGACAGGGAATCAGCCCCAGCATTTT	CASRLGTGNQPQHF
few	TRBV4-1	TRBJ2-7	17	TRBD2	TGCGCCAGCAGTCCCCTGGGACTAGCGGGAGTGCGGGACGAGCAGTACTTC	CASSPLGLAGVRDEQYF
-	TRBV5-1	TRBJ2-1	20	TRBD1	TGCGCCAGCAGCAGCCACCCGGGACAGGGGCGATTTACTTCCTACAATGAGCAGTTCTTC	CASSSHPGQGRFTSYNEQFF
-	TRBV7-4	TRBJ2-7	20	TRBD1	TGTGCCAGCAGCTTAGTGCCGGGACAGGGCGACTCCGTGGGCTCCTACGAGCAGTACTTC	CASSLVPGQGDSVGSYEQYF
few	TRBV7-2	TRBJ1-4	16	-	TGTGCCAGCAGCTTATCCCCTCTGGGAACTAATGAAAAACTGTTTTTT	CASSLSPLGTNEKLFF
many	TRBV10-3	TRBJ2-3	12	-	TGTGCCATCAGTGTCTTCACAGATACGCAGTATTTT	CAISVFTDTQYF
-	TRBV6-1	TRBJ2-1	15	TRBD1	TGTGCCAGCAGCTCGACAGGGGGTACGGGTAATGAGCAGTTCTTC	CASSSTGGTGNEQFF
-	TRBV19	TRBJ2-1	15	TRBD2	TGTGCCAGTAGTAATTACCTAGCGGTTCCCAATGAGCAGTTCTTC	CASSNYLAVPNEQFF
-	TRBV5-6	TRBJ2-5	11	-	TGTGCCAGCAGCTTTCAAGAGACCCAGTACTTC	CASSFQETQYF
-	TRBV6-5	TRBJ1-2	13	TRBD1	TGTGCCAGCAGTAACAGCGGGACAGGGGGCTACACCTTC	CASSNSGTGGYTF
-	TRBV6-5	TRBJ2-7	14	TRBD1	TGTGCCAGCAGTTACCAGGGACAGGGCTACGAGCAGTACTTC	CASSYQGQGYEQYF